These 32 T cell receptor beta chains share one sample of origin, sequenced in a study of Ad26.COV2.S vaccination and SARS-CoV-2 variants. The treatment is: roughly 20 received Ad26.COV2.S at low or high dose, single or two shots; a few received placebo; per-sample allocation not given. Sampling happened 63 days after the first vaccine or placebo injection. The data were produced by immunoSEQ multiplex PCR, yet TCRdb's version contains in-frame clones alone and is incomplete. Among roughly 400,000 clones listed, roughly 90% were seen once. The sample in question was peripheral blood, obtained in a trial of Ad26.COV2.S vaccine versus placebo. These receptors all stem from a person aged 18-60 years who received the Ad26.COV2.S COVID-19 vaccine or a placebo.

The chain carries TRBV18 and TRBJ2-7, with D maybe TRBD1 (5 bases). The germline V gene has CDR1 KGHSH and CDR2 LQKENI. V lost 3 bases and J 2 bases, leaving 8 bases between the germline ends. The CDR3 has 13 residues. The CDR3 protein is CASSPRVPYEQYF. DNA of the CDR3: TGTGCCAGCTCACCCAGGGTCCCCTACGAGCAGTACTTC.

The J gene is TRBJ1-5, the V gene TRBV28; D unresolved. The CDR3 runs to 15 residues. Germline V gives CDR1 MDHEN, CDR2 SYDVKM. The germline V and J ends were trimmed by 4 bases and 1 base, with 11 bases remaining between them. In DNA form, the CDR3 reads TGTGCCAGCAGTTCCCCGGGCGGGAGCAATCAGCCCCAGCATTTT. Protein: CASSSPGGSNQPQHF.

This chain links TRBV28 with TRBJ2-7; no reliable D call. The CDR3 is 12 amino acids. The germline V gene has CDR1 MDHEN and CDR2 SYDVKM. V lost 7 bases, J lost 2 bases, and 9 bases lay in between. The CDR3 is CASIILAYEQYF. DNA of the CDR3: TGTGCCAGCATAATCTTGGCCTACGAGCAGTACTTC.

The chain employs TRBV18 and TRBJ1-1, with D unclear. Germline V lookup: CDR1 KGHSH, CDR2 LQKENI. The V gene lost 2 bases and the J gene lost 9 bases, with 7 bases spanning the gap. CDR3 length: 11 residues. The CDR3 spells CASSPGGQAFF. CDR3 in DNA: TGTGCCAGCTCACCAGGAGGCCAAGCTTTCTTT.

The CDR3 spells CASSLTSSGRGRRYEQYF. The CDR3 nucleotides are TGCGCCAGCAGCCTGACGTCTAGCGGGAGGGGACGTAGATACGAGCAGTACTTC. V is TRBV4-1 and J is TRBJ2-7; 12 bases line up with TRBD2. The CDR3 is made up of 18 amino acids. The germline V gene has CDR1 MGHRA and CDR2 YSYEKL. V trimming: 4 bases; J trimming: 4 bases; junction bases outside the gene matches: 14.

The CDR3 sequence: CASWPGLGARTGELFF. The CDR3 nucleotides read TGCGCCAGCTGGCCAGGGTTGGGGGCAAGGACCGGGGAGCTGTTTTTT. V gene TRBV5-1 combines with J gene TRBJ2-2; possible D gene TRBD1, 6 bases. Germline-derived CDR1 and CDR2 are SGHRS and YFSETQ. This CDR3 is built from 16 residues. The V end lost 7 bases, the J end lost 5 bases, and 21 bases lay between the germline ends.

This chain links TRBV5-1 with TRBJ1-2, with D perhaps TRBD1 (5 bases). This CDR3 is 16 amino acids long. The germline CDR1 and CDR2 sequences are SGHRS and YFSETQ. Deletions cut 4 bases from V and 6 bases from J, with 22 bases between. The CDR3: CASSPTVGGGVDGYTF. The CDR3 bases are TGCGCCAGCAGCCCCACGGTTGGGGGTGGGGTAGATGGCTACACCTTC.

The J gene is TRBJ2-1, the V gene TRBV5-1; D might be TRBD2 (5 bases). V lost 0 bases, J lost 9 bases, and 7 bases lay in between. The CDR3 covers 12 residues. Germline V gene lookup returns CDR1 SGHRS and CDR2 YFSETQ. This chain's CDR3 is CASSLGGLEQFF. For the CDR3, the DNA is TGCGCCAGCAGCTTGGGAGGGCTTGAGCAGTTCTTC. The full variable domain, with the rest looked up from reference TRBV5-1 and TRBJ2-1, is KAGVTQTPRYLIKTRGQQVTLSCSPISGHRSVSWYQQTPGQGLQFLFEYFSETQRNKGNFPGRFSGRQFSNSRSEMNVSTLELGDSALYLCASSLGGLEQFFGPGTRLTVL.

The chain employs TRBV10-3 and TRBJ2-3, with 13 bases that match TRBD2. The CDR3 totals 15 residues. Germline V gene data show CDR1 as ENHRY and CDR2 as SYGVKD. J was trimmed by 2 bases and V by 10 bases; bases with no gene match: 6. In DNA form, the CDR3 reads TGTGCCACCTCCGGGACTAGCGGGGTCACAGATACGCAGTATTTT. The encoded protein is CATSGTSGVTDTQYF.

The genes are TRBV5-1 and TRBJ2-1; 10 nucleotides agree with TRBD2. The germline V gene encodes CDR1 SGHRS and CDR2 YFSETQ. V trimming: 3 bases; J trimming: 0 bases; junction bases outside the gene matches: 3. The length of the CDR3 is 16 residues. The CDR3: CASSSGLASSYNEQFF. The CDR3, as DNA: TGCGCCAGCAGCTCGGGACTAGCGAGCTCCTACAATGAGCAGTTCTTC.

A word on this clone: Distinct nucleotide sequences in the sample also encode this CDR3. This chain joins TRBV7-9 and TRBJ2-3; 7 bases agree with TRBD2. Germline loops: CDR1 SEHNR, CDR2 FQNEAQ (reference sequence). V lost 4 bases to trimming and J lost 4 bases; unmatched junction nucleotides: 2. This CDR3 is 13 amino acids long. The CDR3 region has the DNA TGTGCCAGCAGCTCTGCGGGAGCAGATACGCAGTATTTT. Translation: CASSSAGADTQYF.

This chain uses TRBV6-6 with TRBJ2-7, with 11 bases matching TRBD1. In germline, CDR1 is MNHNY, CDR2 SVGAGI (reference sequence). The CDR3 sequence is 15 residues long. With V trimmed by 5 bases and J by 7 bases, 10 bases remained unmatched. The DNA of the CDR3 is TGTGCCAGCAGTCCTCTAGGACAGGGGGCGATTGAGCAGTACTTC. Its protein product is CASSPLGQGAIEQYF.

This clone appeared a single time. This chain connects TRBV18 to TRBJ1-6, with TRBD1 identical over 7 bases. This CDR3 has 17 residues. Germline-derived CDR1 and CDR2 are KGHSH and LQKENI. J gave up 6 bases and V 4 bases, and 12 bases lay outside the gene matches. The CDR3 is CASSLGLEQGINSPLHF. CDR3 sequence (DNA): TGTGCCAGCTCACTCGGACTGGAACAGGGGATTAATTCACCCCTCCACTTT.

V usage is TRBV9 and J usage is TRBJ2-3; TRBD2 is a possible D gene (6 bases). Trimming removed 1 base at V and 6 bases at J, with 15 bases between. The CDR3 consists of 15 residues. Germline values: CDR1 SGDLS, CDR2 YYNGEE. CDR3 residues: CASSVWDFTTDTQYF. The CDR3 DNA sequence: TGTGCCAGCAGCGTATGGGACTTTACTACGGATACGCAGTATTTT. Complete variable domain (other parts from reference TRBV9 and TRBJ2-3): DSGVTQTPKHLITATGQRVTLRCSPRSGDLSVYWYQQSLDQGLQFLIQYYNGEERAKGNILERFSAQQFPDLHSELNLSSLELGDSALYFCASSVWDFTTDTQYFGPGTRLTVL.

The chain combines TRBV7-9 with TRBJ2-3; TRBD2 matches 10 bases. The CDR3 has 16 amino acids. Germline V gene sequence: CDR1 SEHNR, CDR2 FQNEAQ (reference sequence). Trimming removed 1 base from V and 11 bases from J; junction bases left unmatched: 12. This chain's CDR3 is CASSLDGSSGRARQYF. In DNA, the CDR3 is TGTGCCAGCAGCTTAGACGGTAGCAGCGGGAGGGCCCGGCAGTATTTT.

The chain links TRBV5-1 to TRBJ2-1; 8 bases map to TRBD2. Germline lookup yields CDR1 SGHRS and CDR2 YFSETQ. The CDR3 totals 15 residues. The J segment lost 9 bases and the V segment lost 0 bases, leaving 8 bases of the junction unmatched. The CDR3 here is CASSLVIGRGGEQFF. CDR3 in DNA: TGCGCCAGCAGCTTGGTAATCGGGAGGGGAGGTGAGCAGTTCTTC.

This chain uses TRBV6-1 with TRBJ2-5; D uncertain. The germline V gene encodes CDR1 MNHNS and CDR2 SASEGT. V shed 1 base and J shed 10 bases, with 10 bases lying between them. The CDR3 consists of 12 residues. Written as DNA, the CDR3 is TGTGCCAGCAGTGAAGTGGGAAGGGACCAGTACTTC. It is translated as CASSEVGRDQYF.

This chain joins TRBV5-6 and TRBJ1-6; D gene unclear. V gave up 0 bases and J gave up 8 bases, with 9 bases separating them. The CDR3 contains 14 residues. Per the germline V gene, CDR1 is SGHDT and CDR2 is YYEEEE. This CDR3 is CASSLGGVHSPLHF. The CDR3 bases are TGTGCCAGCAGCTTGGGGGGTGTCCATTCACCCCTCCACTTT.

The rearrangement joins TRBV28 to TRBJ1-2; no clear D gene. The CDR3 totals 11 residues. Per germline, CDR1 MDHEN and CDR2 SYDVKM. Trimming stripped 3 bases from V and 8 bases from J, with 7 bases between. This CDR3 is CASSFLGGYTF. DNA for the CDR3: TGTGCCAGCAGTTTCCTCGGGGGCTACACCTTC.

This chain uses TRBV7-3 with TRBJ2-1, with 9 bases fitting TRBD2. CDR3 length: 15 residues. Per germline, CDR1 SGHTA and CDR2 FQGTGA. Trimming took 7 bases from V and 6 from J; bases not matched to a gene: 10. CDR3 region: CASTGGAGGGNEQFF. CDR3 bases: TGTGCCAGCACCGGTGGGGCGGGAGGGGGCAATGAGCAGTTCTTC. The variable domain in full, completed from reference TRBV7-3 and TRBJ2-1, reads GAGVSQTPSNKVTEKGKYVELRCDPISGHTALYWYRQSLGQGPEFLIYFQGTGAADDSGLPNDRFFAVRPEGSVSTLKIQRTERGDSAVYLCASTGGAGGGNEQFFGPGTRLTVL.

The chain uses TRBV5-1 and TRBJ1-1; D is ambiguous. The germline gives CDR1 SGHRS, CDR2 YFSETQ. The CDR3 is made up of 15 amino acids. The V and J ends lost 0 bases and 1 base respectively, with 10 bases between them. This chain's CDR3 is CASSLEVGTNTEAFF. DNA of the CDR3: TGCGCCAGCAGCTTGGAGGTGGGCACGAACACTGAAGCTTTCTTT.

The genes are TRBV28 and TRBJ1-4; possible D gene TRBD1, 5 bases. Trimming left V 6 bases short and J 7 bases short, with 15 bases between. This CDR3 contains 14 residues. Germline assignment: CDR1 MDHEN and CDR2 SYDVKM. CDR3 DNA sequence: TGTGCCAGCAGGGTGGCAGGGTATATTGAAAAACTGTTTTTT. It specifies CASRVAGYIEKLFF.

This clone appeared once. V gene TRBV19 combines with J gene TRBJ1-2, with 7 nucleotides matching TRBD1. Per germline, CDR1 LNHDA and CDR2 SQIVND (reference sequence). The CDR3 runs 13 residues. The trim removed 4 bases at V and 7 bases at J, leaving 6 bases unmatched. The CDR3 coding sequence is TGTGCCAGTAGTACCCAGGGGGGCTCTGGCTACACCTTC. This translates into CASSTQGGSGYTF.

The rearrangement uses TRBV27 and TRBJ2-3; D possibly corresponds to TRBD2 (6 bases). The CDR3 has 15 amino acids. Germline loops: CDR1 MNHEY, CDR2 SMNVEV (reference sequence). Trimming took 3 bases from V and 2 from J, leaving 12 bases between them. The CDR3 spells CASSFGSGHTDTQYF. As DNA, the CDR3 is TGTGCCAGCAGTTTTGGTAGCGGACACACAGATACGCAGTATTTT.

This chain uses TRBV30 with TRBJ2-5, with a weak D call TRBD2 (5 bases). The CDR3 loop spans 12 amino acids. Deletions cut 2 bases from V and 7 bases from J, with 11 bases between. Per the germline V gene, CDR1 is GTSNPN and CDR2 is SVGIG (reference sequence). CDR3 residues: CAWSLASRTQYF. CDR3 nucleotides: TGTGCCTGGAGTCTAGCATCACGGACCCAGTACTTC.

The J gene is TRBJ1-1, the V gene TRBV6-5; unclear D gene. CDR3 size: 14 residues. Trimming took 6 bases from V and 1 from J, leaving 12 bases between them. From germline, CDR1 is MNHEY and CDR2 SVGAGI. The CDR3: CASSDLQRNTEAFF. DNA of the CDR3: TGTGCCAGCAGCGACCTACAGAGGAACACTGAAGCTTTCTTT.

The J gene is TRBJ2-5, the V gene TRBV9, with 10 nucleotides matching TRBD2. Germline V gene sequence: CDR1 SGDLS, CDR2 YYNGEE. The CDR3 runs 15 residues. With 3 bases clipped from V and 4 bases from J, the junction kept 6 bases outside the gene matches. DNA for the CDR3: TGTGCCAGCAGCGATGCTAGCGGGAGTTTAGAGACCCAGTACTTC. It yields the protein CASSDASGSLETQYF.

The chain employs TRBV5-1 and TRBJ1-2; the match to TRBD1 covers 9 bases. The J segment lost 6 bases and the V segment lost 0 bases, leaving 3 bases of the junction unmatched. The germline gives CDR1 SGHRS, CDR2 YFSETQ. The CDR3 consists of 14 residues. CDR3 nucleotide sequence: TGCGCCAGCAGCTTGGGGACAGGGGTGCATGGCTACACCTTC. Translated, it gives CASSLGTGVHGYTF.

Only one count was recorded for this clone. This chain uses TRBV29-1 with TRBJ2-1; D is ambiguous. Trimming stripped 4 bases from V and 0 bases from J, with 7 bases between. Looked up from germline, CDR1 is SQVTM and CDR2 is ANQGSEA. There are 13 residues in the CDR3. The CDR3 sequence is CSVVISSYNEQFF. The CDR3 nucleotides read TGCAGCGTTGTTATAAGCTCCTACAATGAGCAGTTCTTC.

This chain uses TRBV3-1 (or the pseudogene TRBV3-2) with TRBJ1-2, with 7 bases aligning to TRBD1. The V and J ends lost 1 base and 4 bases, in that order; junction bases with no gene match: 3. Germline CDR1 and CDR2: LGHDT and YNNKEL (reference sequence). The CDR3 length is 14 residues. The CDR3 DNA is TGTGCCAGCAGCCAAGGACAGGGTAGCTATGGCTACACCTTC. Translating it yields CASSQGQGSYGYTF.

The chain couples TRBV14 to TRBJ1-1, with 7 nucleotides matching TRBD1. V dropped 6 bases and J dropped 0; count of bases not matched to a gene: 7. The CDR3 is made up of 15 amino acids. Germline CDR1 is SGHDN and CDR2 is FVKESK. The CDR3 nucleotides read TGTGCCAGCAGTCGCAGGACAGGCATGAACACTGAAGCTTTCTTT. This codes for CASSRRTGMNTEAFF.

The V and J genes are TRBV27 and TRBJ1-4, with 7 bases that match TRBD1. Germline lookup yields CDR1 MNHEY and CDR2 SMNVEV (reference sequence). This CDR3 comprises 15 residues. J lost 7 bases, V lost 2 bases, and 7 bases had no gene match. CDR3 nucleotide sequence: TGTGCCAGCAGTTTAGTAGCCAGGGGGAGTGAAAAACTGTTTTTT. This encodes CASSLVARGSEKLFF.